Below, 21 T cell receptor beta chains from the same sample are listed, as sequenced in a study of follicular helper T cells after annual influenza vaccination. Time point denoted: 2015-2016 season, pre-vaccination. Generated by immunoSEQ multiplex PCR, the TCRdb table keeps only in-frame clones and is missing some. The data contain around 720 clones, 70% to 90% of them singletons. Here the sequenced sample was CXCR5+ CD38- circulating T follicular helper cells from blood, taken on the day of influenza vaccination. Sample subset: circulating Tfh, non-naive CD4+CXCR5+PD-1+ (ICOS+CD38+ or ICOS-CD38-). The origin of the receptors is an adult who received the influenza vaccine.

The rearrangement joins TRBV9 to TRBJ2-3; the match to TRBD2 covers 7 bases. J gave up 1 base and V 0 bases, and 5 bases lay outside the gene matches. This CDR3 has 16 residues. Looked up from germline, CDR1 is SGDLS and CDR2 is YYNGEE. CDR3 protein: CASSVAASGRTDTQYF. As DNA, the CDR3 is TGTGCCAGCAGCGTAGCGGCTAGCGGTCGCACAGATACGCAGTATTTT.

The rearrangement links TRBV5-1 to TRBJ2-1; D is possibly TRBD1 (6 bases). V was clipped by 4 bases and J by 3 bases, with 8 bases between them. The CDR3 loop spans 13 amino acids. Germline V gene data show CDR1 as SGHRS and CDR2 as YFSETQ. In DNA, the CDR3 is TGCGCCAGCAGCACGGACAGCTACAATGAGCAGTTCTTC. Translated: CASSTDSYNEQFF.

The chain joins TRBV4-2 to TRBJ2-7, with 8 bases identical to TRBD2. The V gene end was trimmed by 1 base and the J gene end by 0 bases; junction bases not matched to a gene: 5. From germline, CDR1 is LGHNA and CDR2 YNFKEQ. The CDR3 consists of 16 residues. CDR3 sequence: CASSQAGGRTSYEQYF. Here the CDR3 DNA reads TGTGCCAGCAGCCAAGCTGGCGGGAGGACCTCCTACGAGCAGTACTTC.

V is TRBV11-2 and J is TRBJ2-1; the D is unclear. The germline CDR1 and CDR2 sequences are SGHAT and FQNNGV. The V and J ends lost 0 bases and 3 bases respectively, with 15 bases between them. CDR3 length equals 17 residues. The CDR3 DNA reads TGTGCCAGCAGCTTAGATCTGGGTCAATTGGGCTACAATGAGCAGTTCTTC. Translated: CASSLDLGQLGYNEQFF.

This chain uses TRBV5-1 with TRBJ1-1; the D gene is possibly TRBD1 (5 bases). CDR3 length: 14 amino acids. V was trimmed by 8 bases and J by 1 base, leaving 15 bases between them. CDR1 is SGHRS and CDR2 is YFSETQ in the germline V gene. CDR3 residues: CASHRGPENTEAFF. The CDR3 nucleotides are TGCGCCAGTCACCGGGGCCCCGAGAACACTGAAGCTTTCTTT.

The gene calls are TRBV10-3 and TRBJ1-1; D unclear. The germline V and J ends were trimmed by 4 bases and 3 bases, with 3 bases remaining between them. Looked up from germline, CDR1 is ENHRY and CDR2 is SYGVKD. CDR3 length: 11 residues. This CDR3 reads CAISAYTEAFF. The CDR3, as DNA: TGTGCCATCAGTGCTTACACTGAAGCTTTCTTT.

The V call is TRBV6-6, the J call TRBJ2-3; maybe TRBD1 (6 bases). Germline V gene data show CDR1 as MNHNY and CDR2 as SVGAGI (reference sequence). The V gene lost 4 bases and the J gene lost 0 bases, with 11 bases spanning the gap. The CDR3 has 15 residues. CDR3 sequence reads: CASSSTQGSTDTQYF. The CDR3 DNA reads as TGTGCCAGCAGTTCTACACAGGGTAGCACAGATACGCAGTATTTT.

In its sample, this clone was seen once. The V gene is TRBV29-1, the J gene TRBJ1-2; TRBD1 matches 8 bases. The V gene end was trimmed by 6 bases and the J gene end by 1 base; junction bases not matched to a gene: 4. Germline CDR1 reads SQVTM; CDR2 reads ANQGSEA. This CDR3 is 13 amino acids long. The CDR3 is CSVLTGDNYGYTF. The CDR3 DNA is TGCAGCGTGCTGACAGGGGATAACTATGGCTACACCTTC.

The chain links TRBV29-1 to TRBJ1-2, with a weak D call TRBD1 (5 bases). The CDR3 spans 12 residues. In germline, CDR1 is SQVTM, CDR2 ANQGSEA. The ends were cut back, 2 bases at V and 7 bases at J, with 11 bases in the middle. The CDR3 DNA is TGCAGCGTTGAACGGGGGGATGGTGGCTACACCTTC. It translates to CSVERGDGGYTF.

V usage is TRBV6-5 and J usage is TRBJ1-6; 7 nucleotides line up with TRBD1. The CDR3 is made up of 12 amino acids. J gave up 11 bases and V 5 bases, and 3 bases lay outside the gene matches. Germline V gene data show CDR1 as MNHEY and CDR2 as SVGAGI. The CDR3: CASSTGVTPLHF. The CDR3 coding sequence is TGTGCCAGCAGTACAGGGGTTACACCCCTCCACTTT.

Written as DNA, the CDR3 is TGTGCCAGCAGGACAGGCCCCTACGAGCAGTACTTC. Amino acids: CASRTGPYEQYF. This chain joins TRBV21-1 and TRBJ2-7; TRBD1, as called in the table, went unchecked against the DNA. TRBV21-1 is designated a pseudogene. The CDR3 consists of 12 residues.

The chain carries TRBV7-2 and TRBJ2-2; 12 nucleotides agree with TRBD2. This CDR3 region has 14 residues. Germline CDR1 and CDR2: SGHTA and FQGNSA. V was clipped by 7 bases and J by 7 bases; unmatched bases: 4. The CDR3 DNA reads TGTGCCAGCACGACTAGCGGGGGAAGCGGGGAGCTGTTTTTT. Translated, it gives CASTTSGGSGELFF. Filled out from reference TRBV7-2 and TRBJ2-2, the complete variable domain reads GAGVSQSPSNKVTEKGKDVELRCDPISGHTALYWYRQSLGQGLEFLIYFQGNSAPDKSGLPSDRFSAERTGGSVSTLTIQRTQQEDSAVYLCASTTSGGSGELFFGEGSRLTVL.

The DNA for the CDR3 is TGTGCCAGCAGGCCGGGGACTAGCGGGGGGGTAGATACGCAGTATTTT. It codes for CASRPGTSGGVDTQYF. This sequence joins TRBV6-6 and TRBJ2-3; 16 nucleotides match TRBD2. Germline CDR1 and CDR2: MNHNY and SVGAGI (reference sequence). CDR3 length equals 16 residues. The junction had 5 bases not matched to a gene; V was cut back by 6 bases and J by 5 bases.

This rearrangement joins TRBV6-5 to TRBJ2-1; D unclear. Looked up from germline, CDR1 is MNHEY and CDR2 is SVGAGI. The CDR3 is made up of 15 amino acids. The V end lost 6 bases, the J end lost 7 bases, and 19 bases lay between the germline ends. CDR3 DNA: TGTGCCAGCAGCCAATTCCCTTTAAGAGGAAATGAGCAGTTCTTC. This encodes CASSQFPLRGNEQFF.

This clone was detected once. The J gene is TRBJ2-1, the V gene TRBV18; weak D call: TRBD2 (6 bases). The CDR3 sequence is 12 residues long. V lost 8 bases and J 7 bases, leaving 12 bases between the germline ends. Germline values: CDR1 KGHSH, CDR2 LQKENI. CDR3 bases: TGTGCCAGCAAACAGACTAGTAATGAGCAGTTCTTC. Amino acids: CASKQTSNEQFF.

In its sample, this clone was seen a few times. In nucleotides, the CDR3 is TGTGCCAGCAGCTTTAGCTCCAGCTCCTACGAGCAGTACTTC. This translates into CASSFSSSSYEQYF. The J gene is TRBJ2-7, the V gene TRBV11-2; D remains ambiguous. Trimming removed 3 bases from V and 0 bases from J, with 9 bases in between. The CDR3 covers 14 residues. Per germline, CDR1 SGHAT and CDR2 FQNNGV.

The J gene is TRBJ2-3, the V gene TRBV7-7, with 7 bases matching TRBD2. J gave up 2 bases and V 5 bases, and 1 base lay outside the gene matches. Germline V lookup: CDR1 SSHAT, CDR2 FNYEAQ (reference sequence). There are 13 residues in the CDR3. The CDR3 here is CASSRDYTDTQYF. CDR3 coding DNA: TGTGCCAGCAGCCGGGACTACACAGATACGCAGTATTTT. The variable domain in full, completed from reference TRBV7-7 and TRBJ2-3, reads GAGVSQSPRYKVTKRGQDVTLRCDPISSHATLYWYQQALGQGPEFLTYFNYEAQPDKSGLPSDRFSAERPEGSISTLTIQRTEQRDSAMYRCASSRDYTDTQYFGPGTRLTVL.

This clone has a single count. This chain links TRBV5-1 with TRBJ2-1; 10 bases agree with TRBD1. CDR3 size: 18 residues. Germline V CDR1 and CDR2: SGHRS, YFSETQ. V lost 4 bases, J lost 1 base, and 11 bases stayed unmatched. For the CDR3, the DNA is TGCGCCAGCAGCGCTTTGGGACAGGGGAGCTCGTCCTACAATGAGCAGTTCTTC. Translation gives CASSALGQGSSSYNEQFF.

This clone was found once. V gene TRBV7-9 combines with J gene TRBJ1-1, with D uncertain. Trimming removed 2 bases from V and 3 bases from J, with 7 bases in between. The length of the CDR3 is 13 residues. The germline V gene has CDR1 SEHNR and CDR2 FQNEAQ (reference sequence). The CDR3: CASSLRQDTEAFF. Written as DNA, the CDR3 is TGTGCCAGCAGCTTACGTCAGGACACTGAAGCTTTCTTT.

The count of this clone is one. The J gene is TRBJ1-5, the V gene TRBV5-6; maybe TRBD1 (5 bases). Germline CDR1 and CDR2: SGHDT and YYEEEE. CDR3 length: 12 amino acids. Trimming took 1 base from V and 6 from J, leaving 5 bases between them. This CDR3 reads CASSLQGQPQHF. The DNA of the CDR3 is TGTGCCAGCAGCTTGCAGGGTCAGCCCCAGCATTTT. The entire variable domain, with the rest obtained from reference TRBV5-6 and TRBJ1-5, is as follows: DAGVTQSPTHLIKTRGQQVTLRCSPKSGHDTVSWYQQALGQGPQFIFQYYEEEERQRGNFPDRFSGHQFPNYSSELNVNALLLGDSALYLCASSLQGQPQHFGDGTRLSIL.

This chain links TRBV6-1 with TRBJ2-3, with TRBD1 as a possible D gene (5 bases). Looked up from germline, CDR1 is MNHNS and CDR2 is SASEGT. Trimming left V 7 bases short and J 0 bases short, with 11 bases between. The CDR3 runs to 14 residues. CDR3: CASTVGPSTDTQYF. The CDR3 nucleotides read TGTGCCAGCACCGTGGGGCCTAGCACAGATACGCAGTATTTT.